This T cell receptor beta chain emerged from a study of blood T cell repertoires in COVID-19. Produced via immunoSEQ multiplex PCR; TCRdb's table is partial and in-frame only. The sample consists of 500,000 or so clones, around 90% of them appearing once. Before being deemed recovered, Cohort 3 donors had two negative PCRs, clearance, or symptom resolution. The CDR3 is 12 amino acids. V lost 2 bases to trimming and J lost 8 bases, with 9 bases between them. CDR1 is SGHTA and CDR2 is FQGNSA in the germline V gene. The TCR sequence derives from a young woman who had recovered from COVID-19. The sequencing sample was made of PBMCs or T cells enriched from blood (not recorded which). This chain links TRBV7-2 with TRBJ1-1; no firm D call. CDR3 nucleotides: TGTGCCAGCAGCTTATTCCGGCGGGAAGCTTTCTTT. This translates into CASSLFRREAFF.